This entry concerns a single T cell receptor beta chain. Its target is unknown. Sequenced by immunoSEQ multiplex PCR; TCRdb stores in-frame clones only, minus some. The sample contains 550,000 to 800,000 clones, roughly 91% of which appear only once. Germline values: CDR1 MNHEY, CDR2 SMNVEV (reference sequence). CDR3 length: 14 amino acids. V gave up 4 bases and J gave up 6 bases; unmatched junction bases: 7. The sample belongs to a study of shared clonotypes between healthy human individuals. General study points: It was only blood that was sampled, and tissue repertoires likely differ.

J is TRBJ2-7 and V is TRBV27; 9 bases match TRBD1. This receptor was taken from a man younger than 30 in good health. Some clones in this sample may be carry-over from other donors' samples. Sequenced sample: memory CD8+ T cells from PBMCs. Regarding subset: CD45RO+ cells pooled with CCR7-negative TemRA cells. In DNA, the CDR3 is TGTGCCAGCAGTTGGACAGGGGCTTGGGTCGAGCAGTACTTC. It codes for CASSWTGAWVEQYF.